Listed here is a single T cell receptor beta chain. The antigen is unknown. This entry comes from a study of shared clonotypes between healthy human individuals. Study-level points and caveats: Non-shared clonotypes had lower generation probabilities than clonotypes shared by all four sorted-subset donors.

The material for each subset, its genomic DNA, was split evenly across several immunoSEQ plates. Produced via immunoSEQ multiplex PCR; TCRdb's table is partial and in-frame only. The table records around 2.1 million clones, approximately 96% of them present only once. V dropped 4 bases and J dropped 3 bases, with 16 bases sitting between them. The germline V gene encodes CDR1 GTSNPN and CDR2 SVGIG (reference sequence). The CDR3 contains 15 residues. Sequencing input: naive CD4+ T cells sorted from blood. Subset reported: CD45RA+ positively selected. This chain uses TRBV30 with TRBJ1-5; no firm D call. The clonotype comes from a man younger than 30 in good health. Here the CDR3 reads CAWNQKGQNNQPQHF. The DNA of the CDR3 is TGTGCCTGGAATCAGAAAGGGCAGAACAATCAGCCCCAGCATTTT.